What follows are 16 T cell receptor beta chains derived from one specimen sequenced in a study of T cell repertoires in cytomegalovirus infection. TCRdb called the reads again in MiXCR, with one record for every CDR3 protein. The sample shows about 500,000 distinct CDR3 sequences, about 33% of them seen only once. No antigens are known for them. Sequencing was performed on cultured PBMCs, taken from culture after CMV antigen stimulation. Every receptor here comes from a human donor in good health (CMV status not recorded). Some clones in this sample may be carry-over from other donors' samples.

This CDR3 reads CASSKSGLIGVTEAFF. CDR3 coding DNA: TGTGCCAGCAGCAAATCGGGGCTGATAGGGGTCACTGAAGCTTTCTTT. This rearrangement joins TRBV7-6 to TRBJ1-1; the D gene is possibly TRBD1 (5 bases). Germline V gene sequence: CDR1 SGHVS, CDR2 FNYEAQ. Trimming took 5 bases from V and 4 from J, leaving 20 bases between them. This CDR3 region has 16 residues.

This sequence joins TRBV13 and TRBJ1-1; D remains ambiguous. V lost 0 bases, J lost 5 bases, and 13 bases lay in between. This CDR3 region has 15 residues. Germline lookup yields CDR1 PRHDT and CDR2 FYEKMQ (reference sequence). The DNA for the CDR3 is TGTGCCAGCAGCTTAGGCCGAGGCAGAGGGACTGAAGCTTTCTTT. As protein: CASSLGRGRGTEAFF.

The chain employs TRBV11-2 and TRBJ1-5, with D possibly TRBD1 on 5 matching bases. This CDR3 contains 14 residues. The V and J ends lost 4 bases and 0 bases respectively, with 7 bases between them. Germline CDR1 is SGHAT and CDR2 is FQNNGV. The CDR3 DNA follows: TGTGCCAGCAGCTCCAGGGTTAGCAATCAGCCCCAGCATTTT. Its protein is CASSSRVSNQPQHF.

The genes are TRBV5-1 and TRBJ2-1; perhaps TRBD1 as D (5 bases). Germline CDR1 is SGHRS and CDR2 is YFSETQ. This CDR3 spans 14 amino acids. Trimming took 4 bases from V and 7 from J, leaving 15 bases between them. The CDR3 sequence: CASSRSPPGNEQFF. CDR3 coding DNA: TGCGCCAGCAGCAGGTCACCACCAGGGAATGAGCAGTTCTTC. Based on the CDR3 plus reference TRBV5-1 and TRBJ2-1, the full variable domain is KAGVTQTPRYLIKTRGQQVTLSCSPISGHRSVSWYQQTPGQGLQFLFEYFSETQRNKGNFPGRFSGRQFSNSRSEMNVSTLELGDSALYLCASSRSPPGNEQFFGPGTRLTVL.

The V gene is TRBV7-9, the J gene TRBJ2-1; D possibly uses TRBD1 or TRBD2 (7 bases each). V lost 3 bases and J lost 4, with 13 bases in between. The CDR3 is 15 amino acids. The germline V gene has CDR1 SEHNR and CDR2 FQNEAQ (reference sequence). CDR3 nucleotides: TGTGCCAGCAGCTTTCCCAGGGGGGGGTACAATGAGCAGTTCTTC. Amino acids: CASSFPRGGYNEQFF.

In its sample, this clonotype was seen a few times. This chain joins TRBV6-1 and TRBJ1-2; perhaps TRBD1 as D (6 bases). The CDR3 has 15 residues. Trimming stripped 6 bases from V and 4 bases from J, with 18 bases between. Germline values: CDR1 MNHNS, CDR2 SASEGT. In nucleotides, the CDR3 is TGTGCCAGCAGCGCGCAGGGGCTAGTTGGCTATGGCTACACCTTC. As protein: CASSAQGLVGYGYTF.

The gene calls are TRBV2 and TRBJ1-5, with 7 bases fitting TRBD1. The CDR3 sequence is 14 residues long. Germline trimming cut 4 bases from V and 6 bases from J; bases unmatched to any gene: 6. Germline V gene data show CDR1 as SNHLY and CDR2 as FYNNEI. This CDR3 is CASSVGRGTQPQHF. The CDR3 DNA reads as TGTGCCAGCAGTGTTGGCAGGGGGACTCAGCCCCAGCATTTT.

This chain links TRBV28 with TRBJ2-1, with 9 nucleotides matching TRBD1. The CDR3 is 14 amino acids. J gave up 3 bases and V 8 bases, and 5 bases lay outside the gene matches. The germline V gene has CDR1 MDHEN and CDR2 SYDVKM. CDR3 residues: CASHGTGFYNEQFF. The DNA for the CDR3 is TGTGCCAGCCATGGGACAGGGTTCTACAATGAGCAGTTCTTC. The full variable domain, its missing parts supplied by reference TRBV28 and TRBJ2-1, is DVKVTQSSRYLVKRTGEKVFLECVQDMDHENMFWYRQDPGLGLRLIYFSYDVKMKEKGDIPEGYSVSREKKERFSLILESASTNQTSMYLCASHGTGFYNEQFFGPGTRLTVL.

The chain recombines TRBV15 with TRBJ2-7, with TRBD1 matching over 12 bases. This CDR3 is 19 amino acids long. V gave up 0 bases and J gave up 4 bases; unmatched junction bases: 13. From germline, CDR1 is LNHNV and CDR2 YYDKDF (reference sequence). The DNA for the CDR3 is TGTGCCACCAGCAGAGAAGGGACAGGGGGCGTACCCTTCGCTTACGAGCAGTACGTC. The encoded protein is CATSREGTGGVPFAYEQYV.

The rearrangement uses TRBV28 and TRBJ1-5; no clear D. The CDR3 consists of 15 residues. Germline V lookup: CDR1 MDHEN, CDR2 SYDVKM. With 8 bases removed from V and 0 bases from J, the gap between germline ends came to 14 bases. The chain's CDR3 is CASSGRQHSNQPQHF. Here the CDR3 DNA reads TGTGCCAGCTCGGGGAGGCAGCATAGCAATCAGCCCCAGCATTTT.

This clonotype has a count of ten or more. This rearrangement joins TRBV7-2 to TRBJ1-2, with 9 positions matching TRBD1. Trimming removed 5 bases from V and 0 bases from J; junction bases left unmatched: 4. This CDR3 spans 15 amino acids. Germline values: CDR1 SGHTA, CDR2 FQGNSA. This CDR3 is CASSEQGAANYGYTF. CDR3 nucleotide sequence: TGTGCCAGCAGCGAACAGGGGGCGGCTAACTATGGCTACACCTTC.

This clonotype appeared a few times. The CDR3 DNA reads TGTGCCAGCAGCTTAGGGGTCCTTGGGGGGCGAACTAATGAAAAACTGTTTTTT. Translating gives CASSLGVLGGRTNEKLFF. This rearrangement joins TRBV7-2 to TRBJ1-4; D is perhaps TRBD1 (6 bases). The CDR3 is made up of 18 amino acids. The ends were cut back, 1 base at V and 1 base at J, with 16 bases in the middle. Germline assignment: CDR1 SGHTA and CDR2 FQGNSA. The whole variable domain, filled in from reference TRBV7-2 and TRBJ1-4, reads GAGVSQSPSNKVTEKGKDVELRCDPISGHTALYWYRQSLGQGLEFLIYFQGNSAPDKSGLPSDRFSAERTGGSVSTLTIQRTQQEDSAVYLCASSLGVLGGRTNEKLFFGSGTQLSVL.

This chain links TRBV7-2 with TRBJ2-1; 7 bases map to TRBD2. Germline loops: CDR1 SGHTA, CDR2 FQGNSA. Trimming cost V 3 bases and J 9 bases; bases outside gene matches: 20. There are 18 residues in the CDR3. CDR3 coding DNA: TGTGCCAGCAGCTTTCTAACCCTCCTAGCGGCTCCTCGAAGTGAGCAGTTCTTC. Translating gives CASSFLTLLAAPRSEQFF.

V and J are TRBV7-9 and TRBJ2-1; 12 bases are shared with TRBD2. CDR3 length: 15 amino acids. The V gene's germline CDR1 is SEHNR and CDR2 FQNEAQ (reference sequence). J lost 5 bases, V lost 3 bases, and 2 bases had no gene match. CDR3 loop: CASSLASGRDNEQFF. CDR3 in DNA: TGTGCCAGCAGCTTGGCTAGCGGGAGGGACAATGAGCAGTTCTTC.

This clonotype showed up many times. The CDR3 nucleotides are TGTGCCAGCTCACCTGGACGGATTGCAACTAATGAAAAACTGTTTTTT. Encoded protein: CASSPGRIATNEKLFF. The chain uses TRBV18 and TRBJ1-4; unclear D gene. The germline CDR1 and CDR2 sequences are KGHSH and LQKENI. V shed 3 bases and J shed 0 bases, with 11 bases lying between them. CDR3 length: 16 amino acids.

The chain uses TRBV19 and TRBJ2-7; 10 nucleotides line up with TRBD2. The CDR3 is 15 amino acids. Germline V lookup: CDR1 LNHDA, CDR2 SQIVND (reference sequence). Trimming removed 6 bases from V and 1 base from J; junction bases left unmatched: 6. Here the CDR3 reads CASSRSAGGSYEQYF. CDR3 in DNA: TGTGCCAGTAGCCGTTCAGCGGGAGGGTCCTACGAGCAGTACTTC.